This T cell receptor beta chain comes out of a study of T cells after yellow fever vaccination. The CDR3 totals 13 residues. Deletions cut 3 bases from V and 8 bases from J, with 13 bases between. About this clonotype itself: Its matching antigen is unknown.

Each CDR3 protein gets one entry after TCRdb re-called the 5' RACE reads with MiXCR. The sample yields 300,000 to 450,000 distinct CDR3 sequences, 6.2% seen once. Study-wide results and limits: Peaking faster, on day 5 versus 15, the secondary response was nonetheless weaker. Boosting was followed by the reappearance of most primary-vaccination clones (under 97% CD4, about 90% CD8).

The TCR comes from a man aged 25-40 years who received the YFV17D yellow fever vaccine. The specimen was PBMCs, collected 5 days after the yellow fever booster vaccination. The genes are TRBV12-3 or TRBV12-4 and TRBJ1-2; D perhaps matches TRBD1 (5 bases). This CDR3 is CASSFGRAGGYTF. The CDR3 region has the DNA TGTGCCAGCAGTTTTGGCAGGGCGGGGGGCTACACCTTC.